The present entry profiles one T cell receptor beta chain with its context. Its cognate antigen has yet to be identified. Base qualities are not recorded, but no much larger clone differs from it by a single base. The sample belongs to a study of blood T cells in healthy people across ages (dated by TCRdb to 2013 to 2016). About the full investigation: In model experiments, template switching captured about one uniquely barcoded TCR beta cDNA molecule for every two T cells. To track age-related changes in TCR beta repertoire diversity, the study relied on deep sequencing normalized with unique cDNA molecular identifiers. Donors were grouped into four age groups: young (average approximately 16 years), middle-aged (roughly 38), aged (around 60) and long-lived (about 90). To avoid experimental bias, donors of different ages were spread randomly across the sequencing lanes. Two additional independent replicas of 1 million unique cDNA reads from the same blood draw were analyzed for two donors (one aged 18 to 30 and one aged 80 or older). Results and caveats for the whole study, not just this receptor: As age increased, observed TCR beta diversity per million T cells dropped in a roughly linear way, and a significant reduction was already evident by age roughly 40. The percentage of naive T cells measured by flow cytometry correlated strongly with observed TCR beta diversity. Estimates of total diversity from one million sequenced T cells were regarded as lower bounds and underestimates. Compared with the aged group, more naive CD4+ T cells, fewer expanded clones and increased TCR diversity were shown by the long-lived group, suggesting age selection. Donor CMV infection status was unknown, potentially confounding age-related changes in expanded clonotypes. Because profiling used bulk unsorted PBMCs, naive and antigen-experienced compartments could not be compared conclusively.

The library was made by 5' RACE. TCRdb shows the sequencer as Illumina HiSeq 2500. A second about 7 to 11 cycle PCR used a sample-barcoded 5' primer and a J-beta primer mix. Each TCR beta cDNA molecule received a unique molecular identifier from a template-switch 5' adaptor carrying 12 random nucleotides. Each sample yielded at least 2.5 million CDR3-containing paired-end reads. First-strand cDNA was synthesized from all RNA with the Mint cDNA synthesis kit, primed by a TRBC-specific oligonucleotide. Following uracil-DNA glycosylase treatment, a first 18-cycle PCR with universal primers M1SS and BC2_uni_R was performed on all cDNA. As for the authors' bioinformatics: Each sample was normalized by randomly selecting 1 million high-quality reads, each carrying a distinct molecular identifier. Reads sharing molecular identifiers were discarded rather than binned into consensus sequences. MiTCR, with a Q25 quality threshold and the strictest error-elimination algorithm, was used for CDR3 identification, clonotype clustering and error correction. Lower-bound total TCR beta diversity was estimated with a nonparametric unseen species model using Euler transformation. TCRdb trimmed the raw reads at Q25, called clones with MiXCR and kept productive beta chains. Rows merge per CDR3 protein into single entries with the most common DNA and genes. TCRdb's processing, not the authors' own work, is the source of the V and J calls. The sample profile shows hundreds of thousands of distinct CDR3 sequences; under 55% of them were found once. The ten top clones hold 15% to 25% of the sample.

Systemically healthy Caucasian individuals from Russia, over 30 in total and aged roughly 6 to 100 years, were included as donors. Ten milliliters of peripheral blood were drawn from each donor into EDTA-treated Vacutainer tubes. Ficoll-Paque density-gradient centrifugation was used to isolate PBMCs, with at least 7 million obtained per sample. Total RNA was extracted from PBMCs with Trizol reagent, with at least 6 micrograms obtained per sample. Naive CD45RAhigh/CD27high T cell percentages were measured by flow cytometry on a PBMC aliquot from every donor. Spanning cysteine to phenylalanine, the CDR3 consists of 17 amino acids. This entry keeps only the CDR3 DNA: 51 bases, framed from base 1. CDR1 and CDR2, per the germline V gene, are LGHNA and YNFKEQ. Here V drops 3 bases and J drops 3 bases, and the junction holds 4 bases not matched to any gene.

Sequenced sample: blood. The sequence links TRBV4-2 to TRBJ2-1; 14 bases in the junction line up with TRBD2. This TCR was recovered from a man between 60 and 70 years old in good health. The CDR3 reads CASSHPGTSGGYNEQFF. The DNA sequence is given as TGTGCCAGCAGCCACCCGGGGACTAGCGGGGGCTACAATGAGCAGTTCTTC.